The entry below describes one T cell receptor (beta chain). The antigen is not known. This entry comes from a study of shared clonotypes between healthy human individuals. Study-wide results and limits: Memory subsets generally showed lower estimated richness than naive subsets. Sequencing depth was expected to affect clonotype sharing among donors. Compared with clonotypes that all four donors shared, non-shared clonotypes had lower generation probabilities.

Data came from immunoSEQ multiplex PCR; TCRdb stores just in-frame clones and leaves some out. Among over 2 million clones, 85% to 95% were seen once, and the ten largest hold 0.1% to 0.15%. Splitting of CD4+ cells produced CD45RA+ naive and CD45RA-negative memory subsets. The CDR3 is made up of 15 amino acids. Trimming shortened V by 6 bases and J by 4 bases, and 16 bases separated the two germline ends. Per germline, CDR1 MNHEY and CDR2 SVGAGI. The sample comprised naive CD4+ T cells sorted from blood. The subset was: CD45RA+ positively selected. This TCR was recovered from a man aged 18 to 29 in good health. The V call is TRBV6-5, the J call TRBJ1-5; a weak D match, TRBD1 (5 bases). The CDR3 sequence is CASSPTGRRNQPQHF. For the CDR3, the DNA is TGTGCCAGCAGCCCTACAGGACGGAGAAATCAGCCCCAGCATTTT.